This entry lists 11 T cell receptor beta chains sequenced from one sample in a study of response to subunit inactivated influenza vaccine. MiXCR was run by TCRdb on the RT-PCR reads, yielding one entry per CDR3 protein. The sample has 150,000 to 200,000 distinct CDR3 sequences, approximately 12% seen once. These data were likewise used in another study, on T cells expressing NK-cell markers. That study reports: The authors generated TCR beta cDNA through 5'RACE template switching with UMIs.

Sequenced material: CD8+ T cells sorted from PBMCs, taken approximately 12 days after vaccination. Every receptor here comes from a man in his forties or fifties who received an inactivated influenza vaccine.

J is TRBJ2-1 and V is TRBV10-2, with D perhaps TRBD2 (6 bases). CDR3 length equals 14 residues. CDR1 and CDR2 from the germline V gene are WSHSY and SAAADI. V lost 1 base and J 6 bases, leaving 10 bases between the germline ends. The DNA of the CDR3 is TGCGCCAGCAGTGAGTTCGGGCGGGGCAATGAGCAGTTCTTC. Protein: CASSEFGRGNEQFF.

This clonotype has a handful of counts. J is TRBJ2-7 and V is TRBV6-1, with 8 nucleotides matching TRBD1. J was trimmed by 2 bases and V by 6 bases; bases with no gene match: 6. Germline V lookup: CDR1 MNHNS, CDR2 SASEGT. The CDR3 has 14 amino acids. CDR3 nucleotide sequence: TGTGCCAGCAGCCCGGGACAGGCCCCCTACGAGCAGTACTTC. Its translation: CASSPGQAPYEQYF.

This clonotype was counted ten times or more. This chain uses TRBV7-8 with TRBJ1-2; no definite D call. Germline values: CDR1 SGHVS, CDR2 FQNEAQ. Between the trimmed V and J ends, which lost 1 base and 8 bases, there was a span of 8 bases. This CDR3 has 12 residues. The CDR3 sequence: CASSLGGNGYTF. The DNA for the CDR3 is TGTGCCAGCAGCTTAGGTGGCAACGGCTACACCTTC.

The chain is built from TRBV6-2 or TRBV6-3 and TRBJ2-3; 9 bases are shared with TRBD1. Trimming took 2 bases from V and 5 from J; bases not matched to a gene: 11. There are 17 residues in the CDR3. Germline assignment: CDR1 MNHEY and CDR2 SVGEGT. CDR3: CASSYTRTGAGRDTQYF. The CDR3 DNA follows: TGTGCCAGCAGTTACACCCGGACAGGGGCCGGGAGAGATACGCAGTATTTT.

The chain carries TRBV7-9 and TRBJ1-1; tentative D call: TRBD1 (5 bases). V was pared by 1 base and J by 7 bases, with 7 bases between. The CDR3 covers 12 residues. In germline, CDR1 is SEHNR, CDR2 FQNEAQ (reference sequence). CDR3 nucleotide sequence: TGTGCCAGCAGCTTAGGGACAATTGAAGCTTTCTTT. The encoded protein is CASSLGTIEAFF.

This clonotype was detected only a few times. V gene TRBV20-1 combines with J gene TRBJ2-1, with D maybe TRBD1 (6 bases). CDR3 length: 15 amino acids. V shed 1 base and J shed 12 bases, with 22 bases lying between them. Germline V gene sequence: CDR1 DFQATT, CDR2 SNEGSKA (reference sequence). The CDR3 loop is CSARVPATGTSTQFF. DNA of the CDR3: TGCAGTGCTAGAGTCCCCGCGACAGGAACTTCTACGCAGTTCTTC.

Only a few counts were recorded for this clonotype. J is TRBJ2-2 and V is TRBV15, with D possibly TRBD1 on 5 matching bases. Germline-derived CDR1 and CDR2 are LNHNV and YYDKDF (reference sequence). V was pared by 5 bases and J by 9 bases, with 22 bases between. The CDR3 contains 16 residues. CDR3 protein: CATSATGDSFDRELFF. In DNA form, the CDR3 reads TGTGCCACCAGCGCGACCGGAGACAGCTTTGACCGGGAGCTGTTTTTT. Filled out from reference TRBV15 and TRBJ2-2, the complete variable domain reads DAMVIQNPRYQVTQFGKPVTLSCSQTLNHNVMYWYQQKSSQAPKLLFHYYDKDFNNEADTPDNFQSRRPNTSFCFLDIRSPGLGDTAMYLCATSATGDSFDRELFFGEGSRLTVL.

This chain links TRBV10-2 with TRBJ1-4; D is unresolved. CDR1 WSHSY and CDR2 SAAADI come from the germline V gene. V was clipped by 6 bases and J by 5 bases, with 13 bases between them. The CDR3 is 14 amino acids. The CDR3 DNA reads TGCGCCAGCAGGGGTACCAACGCGAATGAAAAACTGTTTTTT. It encodes CASRGTNANEKLFF.

This chain joins TRBV5-1 and TRBJ1-2; D might be TRBD1 (6 bases). From germline, CDR1 is SGHRS and CDR2 YFSETQ. The CDR3 contains 14 residues. V was pared by 4 bases and J by 2 bases, with 12 bases between. CDR3 protein: CASSRGTSNYGYTF. The CDR3 DNA is TGCGCCAGCAGCAGGGGGACTTCGAACTATGGCTACACCTTC.

Points on this clonotype: This may be a read error: a much more frequent sequence differs by one nucleotide. The gene calls are TRBV10-3 and TRBJ2-2, with 12 bases aligning to TRBD1. This CDR3 has 13 amino acids. CDR1 is ENHRY and CDR2 is SYGVKD in the germline V gene. Trimming took 9 bases from V and 10 from J; bases not matched to a gene: 6. Here the CDR3 reads CAIGTGGDEELFF. The CDR3 DNA reads as TGTGCCATTGGGACAGGGGGCGACGAGGAGCTGTTTTTT.

V usage is TRBV12-3 or TRBV12-4 and J usage is TRBJ2-5; TRBD2 is a possible D gene (6 bases). CDR3 length: 15 amino acids. Trimming cost V 0 bases and J 5 bases, with 13 bases left between them. CDR3 DNA: TGTGCCAGCAGTTTAGCGGAGGGCGCGGGTGAGACCCAGTACTTC. Translating it yields CASSLAEGAGETQYF.